The rows below give T cell receptor beta chains drawn from one sample of a study of T-cell memory formation after mild COVID-19. MiXCR was run by TCRdb on the 5' RACE reads, yielding one entry per CDR3 protein. The sample consists of a few hundred thousand distinct CDR3 sequences, approximately 16% of them appearing once. The sequenced sample was PBMCs or a T cell subset sorted from them (not recorded which). The receptors were sampled from a man younger than 35 who had mild COVID-19 (a few samples of this study predate the infection). Cell type and time point are not known. Each CDR3 is given with its conserved first and last residue. Each record gives: D gene, J gene, clone size, V gene, CDR3 protein, CDR3 DNA. A D gene is named only where the DNA matches it firmly. Clone size is shown for a subset of rows, as once, few, many or a class of expanded clone.

d_gene: .; j_gene: TRBJ2-1; abundance: many; v_gene: TRBV2; CDR3aa: CASSFPNEQFF; CDR3nt: TGTGCCAGCAGTTTTCCCAATGAGCAGTTCTTC
d_gene: TRBD1; j_gene: TRBJ1-2; abundance: few; v_gene: TRBV12-5; CDR3aa: CASGPISGGGGYTF; CDR3nt: TGTGCTAGTGGTCCGATATCAGGGGGTGGCGGCTACACCTTC
d_gene: TRBD2; j_gene: TRBJ2-3; abundance: few; v_gene: TRBV29-1; CDR3aa: CSVEDSRGGADTQYF; CDR3nt: TGCAGCGTTGAAGATTCTAGGGGAGGGGCAGATACGCAGTATTTT
d_gene: TRBD1; j_gene: TRBJ1-1; abundance: few; v_gene: TRBV7-2; CDR3aa: CASSADRGNTEAFF; CDR3nt: TGTGCCAGCAGCGCGGACAGGGGAAACACTGAAGCTTTCTTT
d_gene: TRBD2; j_gene: TRBJ2-3; abundance: .; v_gene: TRBV7-2; CDR3aa: CASSQGLAGTSGDTQYF; CDR3nt: TGTGCCAGCAGCCAAGGGCTAGCGGGGACTTCAGGAGATACGCAGTATTTT
d_gene: TRBD2; j_gene: TRBJ2-3; abundance: once; v_gene: TRBV20-1; CDR3aa: CSHLGGGEDTQYF; CDR3nt: TGCAGCCATTTGGGTGGGGGGGAAGATACGCAGTATTTT
d_gene: .; j_gene: TRBJ2-3; abundance: few; v_gene: TRBV4-2; CDR3aa: CASSQGFQYYGGFTDTQYF; CDR3nt: TGTGCCAGCAGCCAAGGGTTTCAGTATTACGGCGGATTCACAGATACGCAGTATTTT
d_gene: .; j_gene: TRBJ2-5; abundance: .; v_gene: TRBV7-2; CDR3aa: CATTLVLETQYF; CDR3nt: TGTGCCACGACCCTCGTGTTGGAGACCCAGTACTTC
d_gene: TRBD1; j_gene: TRBJ2-3; abundance: .; v_gene: TRBV27; CDR3aa: CASSRQGASTDTQYF; CDR3nt: TGTGCCAGCAGTCGACAGGGGGCGAGCACAGATACGCAGTATTTT
d_gene: .; j_gene: TRBJ2-2; abundance: few; v_gene: TRBV12-3/TRBV12-4; CDR3aa: CASNPPGPGSGELFF; CDR3nt: TGTGCCAGCAACCCCCCGGGTCCAGGGAGCGGGGAGCTGTTTTTT
d_gene: .; j_gene: TRBJ1-3; abundance: few; v_gene: TRBV12-3/TRBV12-4; CDR3aa: CASESSGNTIYF; CDR3nt: TGTGCCAGTGAGAGCTCTGGAAACACCATATATTTT
d_gene: .; j_gene: TRBJ1-3; abundance: few; v_gene: TRBV11-2; CDR3aa: CASSLRAGLSGNTIYF; CDR3nt: TGTGCCAGCAGCTTAAGGGCAGGCCTCTCTGGAAACACCATATATTTT
d_gene: .; j_gene: TRBJ1-1; abundance: .; v_gene: TRBV12-3/TRBV12-4; CDR3aa: CASRSRGARNTEAFF; CDR3nt: TGTGCCAGCAGGAGCCGGGGCGCGAGGAACACTGAAGCTTTCTTT
d_gene: .; j_gene: TRBJ2-1; abundance: .; v_gene: TRBV12-3/TRBV12-4; CDR3aa: CASRELAGSPNEQFF; CDR3nt: TGTGCCAGCAGGGAGTTGGCGGGGTCCCCAAATGAGCAGTTCTTC
d_gene: TRBD1; j_gene: TRBJ1-2; abundance: .; v_gene: TRBV7-9; CDR3aa: CASSDGWGQSYYGYTF; CDR3nt: TGTGCCAGCAGCGACGGTTGGGGACAGAGCTACTATGGCTACACCTTC
d_gene: .; j_gene: TRBJ2-3; abundance: few; v_gene: TRBV11-1; CDR3aa: CASSLNWARTQYF; CDR3nt: TGTGCCAGCAGCTTGAACTGGGCTCGAACGCAGTATTTT
d_gene: TRBD1; j_gene: TRBJ2-3; abundance: few; v_gene: TRBV15; CDR3aa: CATRTGGADTQYF; CDR3nt: TGTGCCACCCGGACAGGGGGAGCAGATACGCAGTATTTT
d_gene: .; j_gene: TRBJ2-7; abundance: .; v_gene: TRBV6-2/TRBV6-3; CDR3aa: CASTREPLGVQYF; CDR3nt: TGTGCCAGCACCAGGGAACCCCTTGGGGTGCAGTACTTC
d_gene: .; j_gene: TRBJ2-1; abundance: few; v_gene: TRBV9; CDR3aa: CASSFFNNEQFF; CDR3nt: TGTGCCAGCAGCTTCTTCAACAATGAGCAGTTCTTC
d_gene: .; j_gene: TRBJ2-2; abundance: few; v_gene: TRBV5-1; CDR3aa: CASSLFTANTGELFF; CDR3nt: TGCGCCAGCAGTCTTTTTACAGCGAACACCGGGGAGCTGTTTTTT
d_gene: .; j_gene: TRBJ2-7; abundance: few; v_gene: TRBV10-3; CDR3aa: CASGSGPGDEQYF; CDR3nt: TGTGCCTCTGGATCCGGGCCTGGAGACGAGCAGTACTTC
d_gene: .; j_gene: TRBJ2-6; abundance: few; v_gene: TRBV6-5; CDR3aa: CASSRGDSFYSGANVLTF; CDR3nt: TGTGCCAGCAGCAGGGGGGACAGCTTTTACTCTGGGGCCAACGTCCTGACTTTC
d_gene: .; j_gene: TRBJ1-5; abundance: few; v_gene: TRBV27; CDR3aa: CASGLRSGANNQPQHF; CDR3nt: TGTGCCAGCGGTTTAAGGTCGGGGGCGAATAATCAGCCCCAGCATTTT
d_gene: .; j_gene: TRBJ2-5; abundance: .; v_gene: TRBV7-9; CDR3aa: CASSFGGLETQYF; CDR3nt: TGTGCCAGCAGCTTCGGCGGTCTGGAGACCCAGTACTTC
d_gene: .; j_gene: TRBJ2-7; abundance: .; v_gene: TRBV20-1; CDR3aa: CSARDPGAVGFLYEQYF; CDR3nt: TGCAGTGCTAGAGATCCGGGGGCGGTTGGCTTTCTCTACGAGCAGTACTTC
d_gene: .; j_gene: TRBJ2-2; abundance: .; v_gene: TRBV10-3; CDR3aa: CAISELASTGELFF; CDR3nt: TGTGCCATCAGTGAACTAGCTAGCACCGGGGAGCTGTTTTTT
d_gene: .; j_gene: TRBJ2-2; abundance: few; v_gene: TRBV20-1; CDR3aa: CSARPGLTGELFF; CDR3nt: TGCAGTGCTAGACCCGGACTGACCGGGGAGCTGTTTTTT
d_gene: TRBD1; j_gene: TRBJ1-5; abundance: .; v_gene: TRBV7-2; CDR3aa: CASSRQGAAQPQHF; CDR3nt: TGTGCCAGCAGCCGCCAGGGGGCCGCTCAGCCCCAGCATTTT
d_gene: .; j_gene: TRBJ2-5; abundance: .; v_gene: TRBV12-3/TRBV12-4; CDR3aa: CASSFSAGPGVGTQYF; CDR3nt: TGTGCCAGCAGTTTCAGTGCGGGCCCCGGGGTCGGGACCCAGTACTTC
d_gene: .; j_gene: TRBJ2-1; abundance: few; v_gene: TRBV5-6; CDR3aa: CASSHSRPYNEQFF; CDR3nt: TGTGCCAGCAGCCACTCGAGGCCCTACAATGAGCAGTTCTTC
d_gene: TRBD2; j_gene: TRBJ2-1; abundance: few; v_gene: TRBV12-3/TRBV12-4; CDR3aa: CASSLGLAGANEQFF; CDR3nt: TGTGCCAGCAGTTTAGGACTAGCGGGGGCTAATGAGCAGTTCTTC
d_gene: TRBD1; j_gene: TRBJ2-7; abundance: many; v_gene: TRBV6-2/TRBV6-3; CDR3aa: CASSPIGQGVYEQYF; CDR3nt: TGTGCCAGCAGTCCAATTGGACAGGGGGTCTACGAGCAGTACTTC